The 15 T cell receptor beta chains reported below all come from one sample, sequenced in a study of Ad26.COV2.S vaccination and SARS-CoV-2 variants. Assay: immunoSEQ multiplex PCR; the TCRdb copy retains only in-frame clones and omits some. This table holds about 680,000 clones, more than 70% found once. This sample's treatment: around 19 received Ad26.COV2.S at low or high dose, single or two shots; five or six received placebo; per-sample allocation not given. Material that was analyzed had been drawn on day 63 after the first vaccine or placebo injection. Sample: peripheral blood, taken in a trial of Ad26.COV2.S vaccine versus placebo. The receptors were gathered from a person aged 18 to 65 who received the Ad26.COV2.S COVID-19 vaccine or a placebo.

The chain uses TRBV6-1 and TRBJ1-6, with no clear D. V dropped 2 bases and J dropped 4 bases, with 15 bases sitting between them. Germline V gene sequence: CDR1 MNHNS, CDR2 SASEGT. The CDR3 covers 17 residues. CDR3 protein: CASSELHGSLYNSPLHF. CDR3 sequence (DNA): TGTGCCAGCAGTGAACTCCACGGTTCCCTTTATAATTCACCCCTCCACTTT.

The genes are TRBV30 and TRBJ2-7; TRBD2 agrees at 11 bases. V was pared by 3 bases and J by 6 bases, with 4 bases of the junction left unmatched. Germline-derived CDR1 and CDR2 are GTSNPN and SVGIG (reference sequence). CDR3 length: 13 amino acids. The CDR3 bases are TGTGCCTGGAGGCTAGCGGGGGGAATCGAGCAGTACTTC. Translated: CAWRLAGGIEQYF.

The CDR3 region is CAWTPWDRGSVGSPLHF. CDR3 coding DNA: TGTGCCTGGACCCCGTGGGACAGGGGAAGTGTAGGGTCACCCCTCCACTTT. This sequence joins TRBV30 and TRBJ1-6, with 10 bases lining up with TRBD1. The CDR3 spans 17 residues. V lost 4 bases and J lost 10; bases outside the gene matches: 16. Germline V gene lookup returns CDR1 GTSNPN and CDR2 SVGIG (reference sequence).

This clone was observed at least ten times. This chain connects TRBV29-1 to TRBJ1-2; 7 bases fit TRBD1. From germline, CDR1 is SQVTM and CDR2 ANQGSEA. The CDR3 sequence is 14 residues long. Germline trimming cut 3 bases from V and 2 bases from J; bases unmatched to any gene: 6. The CDR3 region is CSVDEQDRNYGYTF. The CDR3 bases are TGCAGCGTTGATGAACAGGACAGGAACTATGGCTACACCTTC. The full variable domain, its missing parts supplied by reference TRBV29-1 and TRBJ1-2, is SAVISQKPSRDICQRGTSLTIQCQVDSQVTMMFWYRQQPGQSLTLIATANQGSEATYESGFVIDKFPISRPNLTFSTLTVSNMSPEDSSIYLCSVDEQDRNYGYTFGSGTRLTVV.

The rearrangement uses TRBV6-6 and TRBJ2-7; D uncertain. Germline V gives CDR1 MNHNY, CDR2 SVGAGI (reference sequence). CDR3 length equals 14 residues. The germline V and J ends were trimmed by 2 bases and 2 bases, with 10 bases remaining between them. The CDR3 DNA sequence: TGTGCCAGCAGTTACCTGGGTGGCCCCTACGAGCAGTACTTC. Its protein is CASSYLGGPYEQYF.

This chain links TRBV30 with TRBJ2-4; 10 bases map to TRBD2. V was clipped by 1 base and J by 4 bases; unmatched bases: 1. Germline CDR1 is GTSNPN and CDR2 is SVGIG (reference sequence). The CDR3 totals 14 residues. The CDR3 spells CAWSETSGKNIQYF. The DNA of the CDR3 is TGTGCCTGGAGTGAGACTAGCGGGAAAAACATTCAGTACTTC.

This rearrangement joins TRBV10-3 to TRBJ1-5; no definite D call. Trimming removed 0 bases at V and 2 bases at J, with 5 bases between. There are 14 residues in the CDR3. Germline-derived CDR1 and CDR2 are ENHRY and SYGVKD. The CDR3 nucleotides read TGTGCCATCAGTGAGTCGTCTGGCAATCAGCCCCAGCATTTT. This gives the protein CAISESSGNQPQHF.

This chain uses TRBV7-2 with TRBJ1-2; no definite D call. Germline CDR1 reads SGHTA; CDR2 reads FQGNSA. Trimming cost V 1 base and J 6 bases, with 18 bases left between them. The CDR3 loop spans 16 amino acids. This CDR3 is CASSLGGQVVKDGYTF. Here the CDR3 DNA reads TGTGCCAGCAGCTTAGGAGGCCAGGTGGTCAAGGATGGCTACACCTTC.

The chain uses TRBV15 and TRBJ1-4; no firm D call. The germline V gene has CDR1 LNHNV and CDR2 YYDKDF (reference sequence). V dropped 0 bases and J dropped 0 bases, with 5 bases sitting between them. The CDR3 contains 15 residues. CDR3 loop: CATSRDFTTNEKLFF. The CDR3 bases are TGTGCCACCAGCAGAGACTTCACAACTAATGAAAAACTGTTTTTT.

The chain uses TRBV19 and TRBJ1-2, with D unclear. With 5 bases removed from V and 14 bases from J, the gap between germline ends came to 18 bases. Germline lookup yields CDR1 LNHDA and CDR2 SQIVND (reference sequence). The CDR3 consists of 12 residues. CDR3: CASSHTRVSQTF. DNA for the CDR3: TGTGCCAGTAGTCACACTCGCGTTTCGCAAACCTTC.

The chain has TRBV27 and TRBJ1-1, with D possibly matching TRBD1 (6 bases). V was shortened by 5 bases and J by 3 bases, with 16 bases between the two germline ends. Per the germline V gene, CDR1 is MNHEY and CDR2 is SMNVEV (reference sequence). The CDR3 runs 15 residues. CDR3 region: CASSPQQGDHTEAFF. CDR3 nucleotides: TGTGCCAGCAGTCCCCAACAGGGTGACCACACTGAAGCTTTCTTT.

In regard to this clone: Within the sample, other DNA sequences also encode this same CDR3. The J gene is TRBJ1-2, the V gene TRBV18; D is undetermined. The CDR3 contains 14 residues. Germline values: CDR1 KGHSH, CDR2 LQKENI. The germline V and J ends were trimmed by 6 bases and 2 bases, with 13 bases remaining between them. The CDR3 protein is CASSPTEGNYGYTF. CDR3 bases: TGTGCCAGCTCTCCGACTGAAGGAAACTATGGCTACACCTTC.

This clone was counted once. The rearrangement joins TRBV5-8 to TRBJ1-2; possible D gene TRBD1, 5 bases. V lost 4 bases, J lost 0 bases, and 13 bases lay in between. This CDR3 has 15 residues. Germline loops: CDR1 SGHTS, CDR2 YDEGEE. CDR3 amino acids: CASSMGGVSNYGYTF. CDR3 DNA: TGTGCCAGCAGCATGGGAGGGGTTTCTAACTATGGCTACACCTTC.

CDR3 amino acids: CASNPGTNYGYTF. For the CDR3, the DNA is TGTGCCAGCAATCCCGGGACAAACTATGGCTACACCTTC. The chain joins TRBV7-2 to TRBJ1-2; tentatively, D is TRBD1 (6 bases). CDR3 size: 13 residues. The ends were cut back, 7 bases at V and 2 bases at J, with 11 bases in the middle. Looked up from germline, CDR1 is SGHTA and CDR2 is FQGNSA.

The chain recombines TRBV3-1 (or the pseudogene TRBV3-2) with TRBJ2-3, with D perhaps TRBD2 (6 bases). The V and J ends lost 4 bases and 2 bases respectively, with 19 bases between them. CDR1 LGHDT and CDR2 YNNKEL come from the germline V gene (reference sequence). The CDR3 length is 17 residues. The CDR3 DNA reads TGTGCCAGCAGCCGGTCGCGACTAGGTGGGTCCACAGATACGCAGTATTTT. It yields the protein CASSRSRLGGSTDTQYF.